A selection of T cell receptor beta chains follows, all from one sample in a study of blood T cells in healthy people across ages. MiXCR, applied by TCRdb to the 5' RACE reads, yields one record per CDR3 protein. Found here are 780,000 or so distinct CDR3 sequences, 53% of them singletons; the top ten hold 40% to 50%. The source material was blood. The receptor set was obtained from a man older than 75 in good health. Each CDR3 is given with its conserved first and last residue. D genes are given only for firm matches. Part of the rows lack a size; the others show once, few, many or a class for expanded clones.

j_gene	abundance	len	d_gene	v_gene	CDR3nt	CDR3aa
TRBJ2-7	few	11	NA	TRBV20-1	TGCAGTGCGGGGGACCCAGGTTGGGAGTACTTC	CSAGDPGWEYF
TRBJ2-3	many	13	TRBD2	TRBV5-1	TGTGCCAGCAGCCTCGCGGGAGCAGATACGCAGTATTTT	CASSLAGADTQYF
TRBJ1-2	few	14	NA	TRBV14	TGTGCCAGCAGCCAAGCGGCAGGCATCTATGGCTACACCTTC	CASSQAAGIYGYTF
TRBJ2-2	NA	15	NA	TRBV6-6	TGTGCCAGCAGACCCGGGACACCTGATACCGGGGAGCTGTTTTTT	CASRPGTPDTGELFF
TRBJ1-2	NA	14	NA	TRBV29-1	TGCAGCGTTGTAGGGGTCAGGGGCCCCGGGGGCTACACCTTC	CSVVGVRGPGGYTF
TRBJ2-7	NA	15	TRBD1	TRBV5-4	TGTGCCAGCACCATTCCCGGGACAGGGGTCGTCGAGCAGTACTTC	CASTIPGTGVVEQYF
TRBJ2-7	NA	15	NA	TRBV7-7	TGTGCCAGCAGCCAGGGTCCGGGCGACGGATACGAGCAGTACTTC	CASSQGPGDGYEQYF
TRBJ2-1	NA	14	NA	TRBV27	TGTGCCAGCAGTGTAACAGGGCTCTACAATGAGCAGTTCTTC	CASSVTGLYNEQFF
TRBJ1-4	NA	13	NA	TRBV29-1	TGCAGCGTTGCCAGGGCAACTAATGAAAAACTGTTTTTT	CSVARATNEKLFF
TRBJ2-1	NA	15	NA	TRBV12-3/TRBV12-4	TGTGCCAGCACCCTATCGTCCGTGAGCTCCTACGAGCAGTTCTTC	CASTLSSVSSYEQFF
TRBJ2-2	NA	16	NA	TRBV20-1	TGCAGTGCCCAAGGGGCGGATAGCGGGAACACCGGGGAGCTGTTTTTT	CSAQGADSGNTGELFF
TRBJ1-1	many	13	NA	TRBV5-1	TGTGCCAGCAGTTCGACCGGGGGGACTGAAGCTTTCTTT	CASSSTGGTEAFF
TRBJ2-1	NA	15	TRBD2	TRBV20-1	TGCAGTGCTAGAGCCCGGGAGGATGACTACAATGAGCAGTTCTTC	CSARAREDDYNEQFF
TRBJ1-5	NA	15	NA	TRBV15	TGTGCCACCAGCATAGCGCGGTCGGGCAATCAGCCCCAGCATTTT	CATSIARSGNQPQHF
TRBJ2-7	NA	14	TRBD1	TRBV2	TGTGCCAGCAGTGACGGGACAGCCCGTTACGAGCAGTACTTC	CASSDGTARYEQYF
TRBJ2-1	NA	19	TRBD2	TRBV9	TGTGCCAGCAGCGTAGCCCCGACTAGCGGGTATATGACCTACAATGAGCAGTTCTTC	CASSVAPTSGYMTYNEQFF
TRBJ1-6	NA	15	NA	TRBV20-1	TGCAGTGCGGAGGGGGGGGCAGCAGATAATTCACCCCTCCACTTT	CSAEGGAADNSPLHF
TRBJ2-4	few	18	NA	TRBV6-5	TGTGCCAGCAGTTATCACACAGAGGGGAGCTTAGCCAAAAACATTCAGTACTTC	CASSYHTEGSLAKNIQYF
TRBJ1-5	NA	16	NA	TRBV28	TGTGCCAGCAGTATAGCCGGGACCCCCTTCAATCAGCCCCAGCATTTT	CASSIAGTPFNQPQHF
TRBJ2-1	NA	18	TRBD2	TRBV30	TGTGCCTGGAGTGTACGAGTGGGGACTAGCGGGAGCAAGTATGAGCAGTTCTTC	CAWSVRVGTSGSKYEQFF
TRBJ1-5	many	18	NA	TRBV27	TGTGCCAGCAGTTCTAGGGGCTCGTGGACAGTAAGCAATCAGCCCCAGCATTTT	CASSSRGSWTVSNQPQHF
TRBJ1-2	NA	13	NA	TRBV7-2	TGTGCCAGCAGCACTCGGGACAACCACGGCTACACCTTC	CASSTRDNHGYTF
TRBJ2-7	few	16	TRBD2	TRBV5-1	TGCGCCAGCAGCCTCACGCCCCAGGGACTAGACGGCGAGCAGTACTTC	CASSLTPQGLDGEQYF
TRBJ2-1	NA	13	NA	TRBV5-1	TGCGCCAGCAGACCCATAATTAGAAATGAGCAGTTCTTC	CASRPIIRNEQFF
TRBJ2-5	once	14	NA	TRBV2	TGTGCAGACAGCATCGGGGGAGGAGTGAATGAGCAGTACTTC	CADSIGGGVNEQYF
TRBJ2-3	few	15	TRBD1	TRBV6-5	TGTGCCAGCAGTTACACAGGGGGCCTGCACAGATACGCGTATTTT	CASSYTGGLHRYAYF
TRBJ2-1	NA	9	NA	TRBV21-1	TGTGCCAGCCCCCCCGCTCAGTTCTTC	CASPPAQFF
TRBJ2-4	NA	16	TRBD1	TRBV15	TGTGCCACCAGCAGAGGACCGGACAGGGGATCAAACATTCAGTACTTC	CATSRGPDRGSNIQYF
TRBJ2-3	NA	16	NA	TRBV25-1	TGTGCCAGCAGTGAATACAGGGGGGCGAGCACAGATACGCAGTATTTT	CASSEYRGASTDTQYF
TRBJ2-3	NA	15	TRBD2	TRBV10-3	TGTGCCATCAGGGGACTAGCGGGAGGCGGAGATACGCAGTATTTT	CAIRGLAGGGDTQYF
TRBJ2-5	NA	13	TRBD1	TRBV20-1	TGCAGTGCTAGTCCCAGGGGGCGGGAGACCCAGTACTTC	CSASPRGRETQYF
TRBJ1-4	NA	15	NA	TRBV5-6	TGTGCCAGCAGCGTGCACAGACAGGCGAGTGAAAAACTGTTTTTT	CASSVHRQASEKLFF
TRBJ2-1	NA	18	TRBD2	TRBV4-2	TGTGCCAGCAGCCAAGATCCTAGCGGGAGGGCCACAGGCAATGAGCAGTTCTTC	CASSQDPSGRATGNEQFF
TRBJ2-7	NA	12	NA	TRBV12-3/TRBV12-4	TGTGCCAGCAGCCGACTGGATTACGAGCAGTACTTC	CASSRLDYEQYF
TRBJ1-1	NA	15	TRBD1	TRBV20-1	TGCAGTGCTAAAGAAAGACAGGGGGCATGGACTGAAGCTTTCTTT	CSAKERQGAWTEAFF
TRBJ2-6	NA	16	NA	TRBV7-6	TGTGCCAGCAGCTTGTATGTGAGCTCTGGGGACAACGTCCTGACTTTC	CASSLYVSSGDNVLTF
TRBJ2-7	NA	16	NA	TRBV27	TGTGCCAGCAGGGACCCCGGGGAAGGGTGGTTGAGCGAGCAGTACTTC	CASRDPGEGWLSEQYF
TRBJ1-4	NA	14	NA	TRBV5-1	TGCGCCAGCAGCTTGGGTACCAGGGGTGAAAAACTGTTTTTT	CASSLGTRGEKLFF
TRBJ2-5	NA	15	TRBD1	TRBV11-2	TGTGCCAGCGGGCAAAACAGGGGTACCCAAGAGACCCAGTACTTC	CASGQNRGTQETQYF
TRBJ2-7	NA	17	TRBD1	TRBV25-1	TGTGCCAGCAGCGCCCAAGGGGAAGACAGGGGCGGGTACGAGCAGTACTTC	CASSAQGEDRGGYEQYF
TRBJ2-1	NA	16	TRBD2	TRBV4-2	TGTGCCAGCAGCCAAGTTAGCGGGAGTAACTACAATGAGCAGTTCTTC	CASSQVSGSNYNEQFF
TRBJ2-7	few	16	TRBD2	TRBV4-1	TGCGCCAGCAGCCCCACCACTAGCGGGAGGAAGGATGAGCAGTACTTC	CASSPTTSGRKDEQYF
TRBJ2-3	NA	16	NA	TRBV13	TGTGCCAGCAGCCTAAGGGCGGCCCTAAGCACAGATACGCAGTATTTT	CASSLRAALSTDTQYF
TRBJ2-7	NA	14	NA	TRBV6-5	TGTGCCAGCAGTTACACGGGATCCCCCTACGAGCAGTACTTC	CASSYTGSPYEQYF
TRBJ2-7	NA	14	TRBD1	TRBV2	TGTGCCAGCAGTGTGGGACAGGGGGAAAACGAGCAGTACTTC	CASSVGQGENEQYF
TRBJ2-7	NA	13	NA	TRBV29-1	TGCAGCGTTGAAGGGCACGAGAGCTACGAGCAGTACTTC	CSVEGHESYEQYF
TRBJ2-7	NA	17	TRBD2	TRBV9	TGTGCCAGCAGCCCACCGGGACTAGCGGACCTCCCGGGAGAGCAGTACTTC	CASSPPGLADLPGEQYF
TRBJ2-3	NA	15	NA	TRBV20-1	TGCAGTGCGCCCCATCAGGGGCGAGTCACAGATACGCAGTATTTT	CSAPHQGRVTDTQYF
TRBJ1-1	NA	15	NA	TRBV5-6	TGTGCCAGCAGCCGGCGAGAGGCGATGAACACTGAAGCTTTCTTT	CASSRREAMNTEAFF
TRBJ2-6	NA	15	NA	TRBV29-1	TGCAGCGTGGCCCCTGGGAACTCTGGGGCCAACGTCCTGACTTTC	CSVAPGNSGANVLTF
TRBJ2-7	NA	15	NA	TRBV5-1	TGCGCCAGCAGCTTCCGGGACTCCGGAGCCTACGAGCAGTACTTC	CASSFRDSGAYEQYF
TRBJ2-5	NA	15	TRBD1	TRBV9	TGTGCCAGCAGCAGACAGACAGGGCCTCAAGAGACCCAGTACTTC	CASSRQTGPQETQYF
TRBJ2-7	once	15	NA	TRBV20-1	TGCAGTGCTCCGAACCCACAGGGTGGGTCCTACGGGCAGTACTTC	CSAPNPQGGSYGQYF
TRBJ1-2	NA	15	TRBD1	TRBV6-5	TGTGCCAGCAGTGTGGGACAGGGAGGCGGCTATGGCTACACCTTC	CASSVGQGGGYGYTF
TRBJ2-3	NA	14	NA	TRBV7-3	TGTGCCAGCAGCTCCGACAACACCGGAGATACGCAGTATTTT	CASSSDNTGDTQYF
TRBJ1-4	NA	15	NA	TRBV5-1	TGCGCCAGCAGCTTGGGACAGGCCTTTAATGAAAAACTGTTTTTT	CASSLGQAFNEKLFF
TRBJ2-7	NA	14	TRBD2	TRBV4-2	TGTGCCAGCAGCCGGGCTAGCGGGGATTCGGAGCAGTACTTC	CASSRASGDSEQYF
TRBJ2-6	NA	18	NA	TRBV7-9	TGTGCCAGCAGCTCCCCGTTGGGGAGTGGGGCTGGGGCCAACGTCCTGACTTTC	CASSSPLGSGAGANVLTF
TRBJ1-2	NA	16	NA	TRBV7-8	TGTGCCAGCAGCTCCAATCGGGGGGCGCTCAGCTATGGCTACACCTTC	CASSSNRGALSYGYTF